These 9 T cell receptor beta chains were sequenced from one sample in a study of human T cells and chemical hapten exposure. Time point of the sample: patch test 3, about 24 weeks after DPC sensitization. Treatment: therapeutic diphenylcyclopropenone sensitization with weekly scalp DPC. From the RACE reads, TCRdb called clonotypes with MiXCR, one entry per CDR3 protein. The sample records about 120,000 distinct CDR3 sequences, approximately 10% being singletons. The specimen was whole blood, collected in connection with sensitization to the hapten diphenylcyclopropenone (DPC). The receptor set was obtained from a woman aged 45-65 years with alopecia areata. Some clones in this sample may be carry-over from other donors' samples.

There are many counts of this clonotype. V gene TRBV7-3 combines with J gene TRBJ2-2, with 7 bases aligning to TRBD2. The CDR3 extends over 14 amino acids. Trimming removed 4 bases from V and 5 bases from J; junction bases left unmatched: 4. Germline CDR1 reads SGHTA; CDR2 reads FQGTGA. The CDR3 loop is CASSWGGGTGELFF. In DNA form, the CDR3 reads TGTGCCAGCAGCTGGGGGGGTGGAACCGGGGAGCTGTTTTTT.

The chain recombines TRBV7-8 with TRBJ1-4, with unresolved D. The CDR3 covers 16 residues. Germline values: CDR1 SGHVS, CDR2 FQNEAQ. V was shortened by 5 bases and J by 2 bases, with 15 bases between the two germline ends. Here the CDR3 DNA reads TGTGCCAGCAGCCCGAACCTCATACCGACTAATGAAAAACTGTTTTTT. Translated: CASSPNLIPTNEKLFF.

The table lists this clonotype with many counts. CDR3 bases: TGTGCCAGCAGTCCCGCAGAGGGCTCGGATACGCAGTATTTT. It is translated as CASSPAEGSDTQYF. This chain connects TRBV6-4 to TRBJ2-3; D may be TRBD2 (5 bases). This CDR3 is 14 amino acids long. CDR1 and CDR2 from the germline V gene are MRHNA and SNTAGT. V was pared by 5 bases and J by 6 bases, with 15 bases between.

The V and J genes are TRBV12-3 or TRBV12-4 and TRBJ1-1; D is undetermined. This CDR3 region has 13 residues. Trimming removed 3 bases from V and 5 bases from J, with 10 bases in between. The CDR3 DNA follows: TGTGCCAGCAGTTTGAATATGGGAACTGAAGCTTTCTTT. Its protein is CASSLNMGTEAFF.

This clonotype was detected ten times or more. This sequence joins TRBV7-2 and TRBJ2-1; TRBD1 agrees at 9 bases. Germline V gene sequence: CDR1 SGHTA, CDR2 FQGNSA. Trimming removed 4 bases from V and 6 bases from J; junction bases left unmatched: 7. This CDR3 comprises 15 residues. The DNA for the CDR3 is TGTGCCAGCAGCTCGCGGACAGGGGCGGGCAATGAGCAGTTCTTC. Translation: CASSSRTGAGNEQFF.

The J gene is TRBJ2-1, the V gene TRBV28; D remains unclear. V lost 3 bases to trimming and J lost 6 bases, with 9 bases between them. This CDR3 is built from 13 residues. The germline V gene has CDR1 MDHEN and CDR2 SYDVKM. The CDR3 DNA reads as TGTGCCAGCAGTTTGCGCACTCCCAATGAGCAGTTCTTC. As protein: CASSLRTPNEQFF.

J is TRBJ2-1 and V is TRBV7-9; 11 nucleotides agree with TRBD2. J gave up 3 bases and V 5 bases, and 9 bases lay outside the gene matches. The CDR3 is 17 amino acids. Germline values: CDR1 SEHNR, CDR2 FQNEAQ (reference sequence). The chain's CDR3 is CASSHKTSGICYNEQFF. Written as DNA, the CDR3 is TGTGCCAGCAGCCATAAGACTAGCGGGATTTGCTACAATGAGCAGTTCTTC.

This clonotype was seen only a few times. The chain recombines TRBV6-2 or TRBV6-3 with TRBJ2-5; D gene ambiguous. The CDR3 length is 13 residues. Germline CDR1 is MNHEY and CDR2 is SVGEGT. V shed 2 bases and J shed 5 bases, with 9 bases lying between them. This chain's CDR3 is CASSYPSPETQYF. For the CDR3, the DNA is TGTGCCAGCAGTTACCCTAGTCCGGAGACCCAGTACTTC.

This clonotype appeared a few times. The gene calls are TRBV25-1 and TRBJ2-5; the D is unclear. This CDR3 spans 14 amino acids. V lost 3 bases and J 1 base, leaving 9 bases between the germline ends. Germline assignment: CDR1 MGHDK and CDR2 SYGVNS. The CDR3 region has the DNA TGTGCCAGCAGTGACCGCCGGACCCAAGAGACCCAGTACTTC. Its translation is CASSDRRTQETQYF.